A selection of T cell receptor beta chains follows, all from one sample in a study of T cells in Graves' hyperthyroidism and ophthalmopathy. TCRdb reanalysed the multiplex PCR reads using MiXCR and keeps one entry per CDR3 protein. Counted here are 750,000 to 950,000 distinct CDR3 sequences, approximately 40% occurring once; the ten biggest clones make up 8.9%. The sample comprised blood. The source of these receptors is a man between 18 and 35 years old with Graves' hyperthyroidism. CDR3s leave out the opening cysteine and the closing phenylalanine or tryptophan.

v_call	j_call	cdr3_aa
TRBV12-3/TRBV12-4	TRBJ1-2	ASRGQETLLYGYT
TRBV7-2	TRBJ1-3	ASSSTAGYGNTIY
TRBV10-3	TRBJ1-1	AISERTPITEAF
TRBV5-1	TRBJ1-6	ASSLEGPVYSPLH
TRBV15	TRBJ1-5	ATSRTPGTSQPQH
TRBV15	TRBJ1-2	ASSRGGQGYT
TRBV5-1	TRBJ2-7	ASSSPVPSEQY
TRBV9	TRBJ2-5	ASSGSKGVGETQY
TRBV5-1	TRBJ1-2	ASSGGQGAAEA
TRBV6-2/TRBV6-3	TRBJ1-3	ASSDSFGNTIY
TRBV6-1	TRBJ1-1	ASRKGQPTEAF
TRBV6-5	TRBJ2-6	ASIPGANVLT
TRBV6-5	TRBJ1-1	ASSYIEGTEAF
TRBV20-1	TRBJ1-1	SALWGTGTEAF
TRBV2	TRBJ1-2	ASARTEGYT
TRBV20-1	TRBJ2-5	SAATSGTGETQY
TRBV29-1	TRBJ2-3	SVMGTGLSTDTQY
TRBV5-4	TRBJ2-7	ASSLFGGSSYEQY
TRBV9	TRBJ1-4	ASRVVATGSGEKLF
TRBV20-1	TRBJ2-2	SARDTAGGPSGELF
TRBV29-1	TRBJ2-7	SARTGPYYEQY
TRBV7-2	TRBJ2-7	ASSQGTGFYEQY
TRBV6-5	TRBJ1-1	ASTRDSMNTEAF
TRBV19	TRBJ1-4	ATGTDLNEKLF
TRBV6-1	TRBJ2-5	ASSLLRQGVRDQETQY
TRBV25-1	TRBJ1-2	ASVKGGGRDYGYT
TRBV24-1	TRBJ1-2	ATSVRGGNYGYT
TRBV19	TRBJ1-1	ASSIMGIGNTEAF
TRBV7-9	TRBJ2-7	ASSSSTMEEQY